Below, 27 T cell receptor beta chains from the same sample are listed, as sequenced in a study of cytomegalovirus exposure and HLA in healthy donors. The PCR had 60 Vbeta and 13 Jbeta primers. The assay was immunoSEQ multiplex PCR, and TCRdb's table has in-frame clones only and misses some. Of fewer than 200,000 clones in the sample, over 65% are singletons; the top ten hold around 1.9%. The source material was PBMCs. These receptors all come from a woman in her 30s in good health and CMV-seronegative.

V is TRBV7-6 and J is TRBJ2-3, with TRBD2 matching over 14 bases. The CDR3 has 20 amino acids. Germline assignment: CDR1 SGHVS and CDR2 FNYEAQ. After removal of 0 bases from V and 3 bases from J, the junction contained 11 bases not matched to a gene. CDR3 DNA: TGTGCCAGCAGCTTAGCGCTCTGGACTAGCGGGAGGCCGAATACAGATACGCAGTATTTT. Its translation is CASSLALWTSGRPNTDTQYF.

This clone was observed once. This sequence joins TRBV19 and TRBJ2-2, with D possibly being TRBD2 (6 bases). From germline, CDR1 is LNHDA and CDR2 SQIVND (reference sequence). The CDR3 contains 15 residues. V lost 5 bases, J lost 6 bases, and 16 bases lay in between. CDR3 region: CASSPPGLLAGELFF. CDR3 in DNA: TGTGCCAGTAGTCCCCCGGGACTGCTAGCCGGGGAGCTGTTTTTT.

In regard to this clone: Other DNA sequences of this sample code for an identical CDR3. In DNA form, the CDR3 reads TGTGCCAGCAGCCGGAGCGGGGGGGCAGATACGCAGTATTTT. Residues: CASSRSGGADTQYF. V usage is TRBV7-3 and J usage is TRBJ2-3, with 10 positions matching TRBD2. This CDR3 has 14 amino acids. The J segment lost 4 bases and the V segment lost 5 bases, leaving 3 bases of the junction unmatched. From germline, CDR1 is SGHTA and CDR2 FQGTGA. Full variable domain (remainder filled in from reference TRBV7-3 and TRBJ2-3): GAGVSQTPSNKVTEKGKYVELRCDPISGHTALYWYRQSLGQGPEFLIYFQGTGAADDSGLPNDRFFAVRPEGSVSTLKIQRTERGDSAVYLCASSRSGGADTQYFGPGTRLTVL.

This clone was counted between two and nine times. This chain uses TRBV19 with TRBJ1-4, with TRBD1 matching over 7 bases. This CDR3 region has 15 residues. From germline, CDR1 is LNHDA and CDR2 SQIVND (reference sequence). Trimming at V came to 4 bases and at J to 5 bases, leaving 7 bases not matched to a gene. CDR3 DNA: TGTGCCAGTAGTAGCCGGGACAGCCTAAATGAAAAACTGTTTTTT. Its protein is CASSSRDSLNEKLFF.

This clone was counted only a few times. V gene TRBV10-2 combines with J gene TRBJ2-7; 7 positions match TRBD2. J gave up 7 bases and V 6 bases, and 12 bases lay outside the gene matches. Germline CDR1 is WSHSY and CDR2 is SAAADI. The CDR3 sequence is 14 residues long. The CDR3 sequence is CASRDGGIKSEQYF. In nucleotides, the CDR3 is TGCGCCAGCAGGGACGGGGGGATCAAGAGTGAGCAGTACTTC.

This clone was found a few times. Other DNA sequences in the same sample also yield this CDR3. The V and J genes are TRBV5-1 and TRBJ2-3; D not resolved. Germline V gene lookup returns CDR1 SGHRS and CDR2 YFSETQ. V gave up 0 bases and J gave up 6 bases, with 5 bases separating them. The CDR3 sequence is 12 residues long. CDR3 nucleotide sequence: TGCGCCAGCAGCTTGGCCGGGGATACGCAGTATTTT. Protein sequence: CASSLAGDTQYF.

This rearrangement joins TRBV29-1 to TRBJ2-5; D call uncertain. The assigned J gene may be wrong: the sequence end matches TRBJ2-7 better. This CDR3 has 11 residues. Germline CDR1 is SQVTM and CDR2 is ANQGSEA. Here the CDR3 DNA reads TGCAGCGTTGTTCGGTCCTACGAGCAGTACTTC. Its protein is CSVVRSYEQYF.

J is TRBJ1-2 and V is TRBV30, with D hard to call. This CDR3 spans 15 amino acids. Per germline, CDR1 GTSNPN and CDR2 SVGIG (reference sequence). V lost 4 bases to trimming and J lost 0 bases, with 15 bases between them. CDR3 sequence reads: CAWNRPGKANYGYTF. CDR3 coding DNA: TGTGCCTGGAATAGGCCCGGGAAGGCTAACTATGGCTACACCTTC.

The chain couples TRBV4-1 to TRBJ2-1; the match to TRBD2 covers 7 bases. The CDR3 contains 15 residues. J lost 6 bases, V lost 3 bases, and 8 bases had no gene match. Looked up from germline, CDR1 is MGHRA and CDR2 is YSYEKL. The CDR3, as DNA: TGCGCCAGCAGCCAGTTTGGGAGGGCAGTCAATGAGCAGTTCTTC. Its protein is CASSQFGRAVNEQFF.

V gene TRBV19 combines with J gene TRBJ2-1; 10 bases match TRBD2. The CDR3 consists of 17 residues. The J segment lost 4 bases and the V segment lost 4 bases, leaving 10 bases of the junction unmatched. CDR1 is LNHDA and CDR2 is SQIVND in the germline V gene (reference sequence). The DNA of the CDR3 is TGTGCCAGTAGTACCTCCCTAACTAGCGGGGATTACAATGAGCAGTTCTTC. This sequence encodes CASSTSLTSGDYNEQFF.

This clone appeared a single time. This rearrangement joins TRBV29-1 to TRBJ2-3, with 8 bases matching TRBD2. V lost 6 bases to trimming and J lost 6 bases; unmatched junction nucleotides: 8. CDR3 length: 13 amino acids. Germline-derived CDR1 and CDR2 are SQVTM and ANQGSEA. Here the CDR3 DNA reads TGCAGCGTGGGGAGCGGGAGCCCTGATACGCAGTATTTT. Translated, it gives CSVGSGSPDTQYF.

The chain joins TRBV12-5 to TRBJ2-7; perhaps TRBD2 as D (6 bases). The germline V and J ends were trimmed by 7 bases and 3 bases, with 22 bases remaining between them. Looked up from germline, CDR1 is LGHNT and CDR2 is FRNRAP. The CDR3 extends over 16 amino acids. In nucleotides, the CDR3 is TGTGCTAGTGCCCCGGCGGGGTTAATAGGTGACTACGAGCAGTACTTC. The encoded protein is CASAPAGLIGDYEQYF.

The genes are TRBV9 and TRBJ1-5; 8 nucleotides agree with TRBD1. Trimming cost V 4 bases and J 6 bases; bases outside gene matches: 15. This CDR3 comprises 17 residues. Germline CDR1 reads SGDLS; CDR2 reads YYNGEE. CDR3 nucleotide sequence: TGTGCCAGCAGCACGAAGAAGGACAGGGAGGTGAGTCAGCCCCAGCATTTT. Translation: CASSTKKDREVSQPQHF.

The rearrangement links TRBV7-2 to TRBJ2-3; D not certain. This CDR3 comprises 12 residues. Germline V gene sequence: CDR1 SGHTA, CDR2 FQGNSA. The V gene lost 4 bases and the J gene lost 2 bases, with 4 bases spanning the gap. CDR3 sequence: CASSSFTDTQYF. Written as DNA, the CDR3 is TGTGCCAGCAGCTCGTTCACAGATACGCAGTATTTT.

V and J are TRBV5-6 and TRBJ1-4; TRBD1 matches at 9 bases. Per germline, CDR1 SGHDT and CDR2 YYEEEE. The CDR3 loop spans 14 amino acids. V gave up 4 bases and J gave up 10 bases; unmatched junction bases: 8. The CDR3 sequence is CASSPQGAYVKLFF. CDR3 bases: TGTGCCAGCAGCCCACAGGGGGCTTACGTAAAACTGTTTTTT. Filled out from reference TRBV5-6 and TRBJ1-4, the complete variable domain reads DAGVTQSPTHLIKTRGQQVTLRCSPKSGHDTVSWYQQALGQGPQFIFQYYEEEERQRGNFPDRFSGHQFPNYSSELNVNALLLGDSALYLCASSPQGAYVKLFFGSGTQLSVL.

The V and J genes are TRBV28 and TRBJ2-7, with D possibly TRBD2 on 6 matching bases. The CDR3 is made up of 16 amino acids. Trimming shortened V by 3 bases and J by 3 bases, and 18 bases separated the two germline ends. Germline V gene data show CDR1 as MDHEN and CDR2 as SYDVKM. The CDR3 spells CASSLLGGWDIYEQYF. CDR3 in DNA: TGTGCCAGCAGTTTGTTGGGAGGCTGGGATATCTACGAGCAGTACTTC.

This sequence joins TRBV4-1 and TRBJ2-7; 7 positions match TRBD1. The J segment lost 3 bases and the V segment lost 4 bases, leaving 6 bases of the junction unmatched. The germline CDR1 and CDR2 sequences are MGHRA and YSYEKL. CDR3 length: 14 residues. CDR3 residues: CASSPTGQFYEQYF. The CDR3 DNA follows: TGCGCCAGCAGCCCAACGGGACAGTTCTACGAGCAGTACTTC.

The chain is built from TRBV5-4 and TRBJ1-2; D unclear. There are 13 residues in the CDR3. The ends were cut back, 6 bases at V and 2 bases at J, with 11 bases in the middle. Germline V gene data show CDR1 as SGHNT and CDR2 as YYREEE (reference sequence). CDR3 sequence: CASMGSTNYGYTF. In DNA, the CDR3 is TGTGCCAGCATGGGCAGTACGAACTATGGCTACACCTTC.

The V gene is TRBV2, the J gene TRBJ1-6; 7 positions match TRBD1. Looked up from germline, CDR1 is SNHLY and CDR2 is FYNNEI. The CDR3 has 14 residues. J was trimmed by 9 bases and V by 6 bases; bases with no gene match: 8. The CDR3 sequence is CASRHRGMISPLHF. The DNA of the CDR3 is TGTGCCAGCAGACACAGGGGAATGATTTCACCCCTCCACTTT. Full variable domain (rest looked up from reference TRBV2 and TRBJ1-6): EPEVTQTPSHQVTQMGQEVILRCVPISNHLYFYWYRQILGQKVEFLVSFYNNEISEKSEIFDDQFSVERPDGSNFTLKIRSTKLEDSAMYFCASRHRGMISPLHFGNGTRLTVT.

This clone was observed a few times. This chain joins TRBV10-3 and TRBJ2-7, with TRBD1 identical over 7 bases. The germline CDR1 and CDR2 sequences are ENHRY and SYGVKD. Trimming at V came to 2 bases and at J to 6 bases, leaving 4 bases not matched to a gene. The CDR3 is 13 amino acids. The CDR3 coding sequence is TGTGCCATCAGTGAGGACAGGGCCGCCGAGCAGTACTTC. Its translation is CAISEDRAAEQYF.

For the CDR3, the DNA is TGTGCCAGCAGCCAAGATACTCCGGGACAGTTCTCCTACGAGCAGTACTTC. Translating gives CASSQDTPGQFSYEQYF. The chain carries TRBV4-2 and TRBJ2-7, with 7 bases lining up with TRBD1. The CDR3 contains 17 residues. The V segment lost 0 bases and the J segment 0 bases; nucleotides outside the gene matches: 8. CDR1 is LGHNA, CDR2 YNFKEQ, per germline.

V and J are TRBV11-2 and TRBJ2-6; D remains unclear. Germline V gives CDR1 SGHAT, CDR2 FQNNGV. This CDR3 contains 16 residues. Between the trimmed V and J ends, which lost 3 bases and 2 bases, there was a span of 11 bases. The CDR3 here is CASSLGPRPGANVLTF. The CDR3 nucleotides read TGTGCCAGCAGCTTGGGCCCGAGACCTGGGGCCAACGTCCTGACTTTC.

The rearrangement joins TRBV13 to TRBJ2-1; 8 nucleotides line up with TRBD1. Unmatched junction bases numbered 12, after V lost 5 bases and J lost 3 bases. CDR1 and CDR2 from the germline V gene are PRHDT and FYEKMQ (reference sequence). This CDR3 has 17 amino acids. CDR3 nucleotides: TGTGCCAGCAGCCCAACCCAGGGGGCTCATGTCTACAATGAGCAGTTCTTC. It codes for CASSPTQGAHVYNEQFF.

CDR3 loop: CASSLAVSVGEQYF. The CDR3 bases are TGTGCCAGCAGCTTGGCAGTCAGCGTGGGCGAGCAGTACTTC. The genes are TRBV5-6 and TRBJ2-7; D unresolved. In germline, CDR1 is SGHDT, CDR2 YYEEEE. Trimming took 0 bases from V and 6 from J, leaving 13 bases between them. This CDR3 has 14 residues.

This CDR3 is CASSDGQGGTDTQYF. The CDR3 DNA follows: TGTGCCAGCAGCGACGGACAGGGAGGCACAGATACGCAGTATTTT. The chain combines TRBV5-8 with TRBJ2-3; 8 nucleotides align to TRBD1. The CDR3 has 15 amino acids. The V gene's germline CDR1 is SGHTS and CDR2 YDEGEE. V trimming: 4 bases; J trimming: 1 base; junction bases outside the gene matches: 5. The whole variable domain, remainder taken from reference TRBV5-8 and TRBJ2-3, is EAGVTQSPTHLIKTRGQQATLRCSPISGHTSVYWYQQALGLGLQFLLWYDEGEERNRGNFPPRFSGRQFPNYSSELNVNALELEDSALYLCASSDGQGGTDTQYFGPGTRLTVL.

V usage is TRBV7-6 and J usage is TRBJ2-5; 7 bases fit TRBD2. Unmatched junction bases numbered 12, after V lost 4 bases and J lost 7 bases. The CDR3 totals 15 residues. Looked up from germline, CDR1 is SGHVS and CDR2 is FNYEAQ. The CDR3 region has the DNA TGTGCCAGCAGCTCCTATAGCGGCCCGGGGGGGACCCAGTACTTC. Translated, it gives CASSSYSGPGGTQYF.

This clone occurred once. J is TRBJ2-7 and V is TRBV9, with D perhaps matching TRBD2 (7 bases). Germline loops: CDR1 SGDLS, CDR2 YYNGEE. This CDR3 has 15 amino acids. Trimming removed 0 bases from V and 4 bases from J, with 14 bases in between. The CDR3 DNA follows: TGTGCCAGCAGCGTAGTCGGGGGGCCGGGATACGAGCAGTACTTC. Its translation: CASSVVGGPGYEQYF.